This T cell receptor (beta chain) came from a study of cytomegalovirus exposure and HLA in healthy donors. This PCR relied on a set of 60 Vbeta primers and 13 Jbeta primers. The data were produced by immunoSEQ multiplex PCR, yet TCRdb's version contains in-frame clones alone and is incomplete. The sample includes some 98,000 clones, approximately 83% of them seen just once. Trimming took off 5 bases at V and 6 bases at J, with 13 bases between the two ends. CDR3 length equals 14 residues. Germline V lookup: CDR1 LNHNV, CDR2 YYDKDF (reference sequence). Comment on this clone: Its antigen remains unidentified.

General study results and limits: Reportedly, fewer N-insertions than the roughly 700-donor mean appeared in an Asian-associated ancestry cluster in a later analysis. Among TCR beta chains of equal frequency, HLA-associated ones were more clonally expanded in a later analysis.

The specimen was PBMCs. The TCR sequence derives from a female donor in good health and CMV-seropositive. V and J are TRBV15 and TRBJ1-4, with D hard to call. The CDR3 nucleotides are TGTGCCACCAGCGGGCGCACTGTCGATGAAAAACTGTTTTTT. It encodes CATSGRTVDEKLFF. Using reference TRBV15 and TRBJ1-4 for the parts outside the CDR3, the full variable domain is DAMVIQNPRYQVTQFGKPVTLSCSQTLNHNVMYWYQQKSSQAPKLLFHYYDKDFNNEADTPDNFQSRRPNTSFCFLDIRSPGLGDTAMYLCATSGRTVDEKLFFGSGTQLSVL.